This T cell receptor (beta chain) was recorded in a study of neurological immune-mediated disorders. In this sample, this clonotype turned up many times. TCRdb analysed the 5' RACE reads with MiXCR anew, one entry per CDR3 protein. The sample lists about 60,000 distinct CDR3 sequences, about 10% occurring once. This CDR3 comprises 15 residues. With 4 bases clipped from V and 6 bases from J, the junction kept 7 bases outside the gene matches. Per germline, CDR1 SGHRS and CDR2 YFSETQ. Time point of the sample: longitudinal time-point 2. Sequenced: PBMCs. V gene TRBV5-1 combines with J gene TRBJ2-7; 13 bases map to TRBD2. The sequence was obtained from a man aged 25-45 years in good health. The CDR3 DNA sequence: TGCGCCAGCAGCCCTGGGACTAGCGGGAAAGGCGAGCAGTACTTC. As protein: CASSPGTSGKGEQYF.